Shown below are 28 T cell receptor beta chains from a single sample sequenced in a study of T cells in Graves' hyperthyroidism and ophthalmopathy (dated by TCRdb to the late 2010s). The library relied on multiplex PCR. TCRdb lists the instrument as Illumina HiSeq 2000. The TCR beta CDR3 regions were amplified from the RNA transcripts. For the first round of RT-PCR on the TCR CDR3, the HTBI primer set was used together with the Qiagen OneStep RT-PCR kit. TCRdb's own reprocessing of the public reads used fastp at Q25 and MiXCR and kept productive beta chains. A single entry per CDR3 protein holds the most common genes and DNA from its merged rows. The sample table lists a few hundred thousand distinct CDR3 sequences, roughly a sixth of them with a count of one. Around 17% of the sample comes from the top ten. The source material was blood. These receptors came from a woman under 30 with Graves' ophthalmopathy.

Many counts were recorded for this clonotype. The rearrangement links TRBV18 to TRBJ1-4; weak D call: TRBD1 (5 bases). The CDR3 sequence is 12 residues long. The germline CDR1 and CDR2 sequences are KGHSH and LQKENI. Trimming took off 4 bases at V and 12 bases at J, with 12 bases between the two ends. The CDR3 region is CASSRTGGELFF. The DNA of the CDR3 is TGTGCCAGCTCACGCACAGGTGGTGAACTGTTTTTT.

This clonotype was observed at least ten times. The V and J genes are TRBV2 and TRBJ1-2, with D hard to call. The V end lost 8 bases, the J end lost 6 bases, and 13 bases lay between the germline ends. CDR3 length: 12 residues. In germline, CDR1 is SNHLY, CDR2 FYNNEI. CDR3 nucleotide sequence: TGTGCCAGCCGACGGGGTACCCATGGCTACACCTTC. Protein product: CASRRGTHGYTF.

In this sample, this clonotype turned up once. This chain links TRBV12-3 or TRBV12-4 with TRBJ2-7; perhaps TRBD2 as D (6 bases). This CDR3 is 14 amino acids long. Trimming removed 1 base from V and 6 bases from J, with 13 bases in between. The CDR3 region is CASSLGGVAGEQYF. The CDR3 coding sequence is TGTGCCAGCAGTTTAGGGGGGGTGGCTGGCGAGCAGTACTTC.

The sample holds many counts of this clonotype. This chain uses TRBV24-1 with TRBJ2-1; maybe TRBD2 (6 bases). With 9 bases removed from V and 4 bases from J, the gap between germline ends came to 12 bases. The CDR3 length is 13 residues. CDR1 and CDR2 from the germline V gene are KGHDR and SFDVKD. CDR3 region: CATGRESYNEQFF. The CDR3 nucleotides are TGTGCCACCGGCCGGGAGAGTTACAATGAGCAGTTCTTC.

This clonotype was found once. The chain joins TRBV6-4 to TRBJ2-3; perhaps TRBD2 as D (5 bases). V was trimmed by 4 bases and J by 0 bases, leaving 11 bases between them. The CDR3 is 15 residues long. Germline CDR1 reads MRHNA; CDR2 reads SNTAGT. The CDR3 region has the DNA TGTGCCAGCAGTGGCTCACTAGAGAGCACAGATACGCAGTATTTT. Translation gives CASSGSLESTDTQYF.

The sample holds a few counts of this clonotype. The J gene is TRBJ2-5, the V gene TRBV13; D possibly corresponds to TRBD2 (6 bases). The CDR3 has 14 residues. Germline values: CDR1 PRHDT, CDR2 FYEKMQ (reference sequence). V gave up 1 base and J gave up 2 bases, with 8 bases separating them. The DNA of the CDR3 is TGTGCCAGCAGCTTAGCGGGAGAACAAGAGACCCAGTACTTC. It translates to CASSLAGEQETQYF.

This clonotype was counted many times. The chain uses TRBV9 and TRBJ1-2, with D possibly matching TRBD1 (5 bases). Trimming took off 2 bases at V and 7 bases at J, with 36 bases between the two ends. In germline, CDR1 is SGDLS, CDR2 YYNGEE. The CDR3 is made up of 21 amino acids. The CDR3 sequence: CASSVSLKQGDSSKARSGYTF. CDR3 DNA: TGTGCCAGCAGCGTGAGCCTCAAACAAGGGGATTCGTCAAAAGCTCGGAGTGGCTACACCTTC.

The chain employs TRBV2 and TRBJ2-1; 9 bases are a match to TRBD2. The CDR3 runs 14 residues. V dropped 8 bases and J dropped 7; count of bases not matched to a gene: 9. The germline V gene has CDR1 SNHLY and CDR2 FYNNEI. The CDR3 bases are TGTGCCAGCCGTAGCATTACTAGCGGGAATGAGCAGTTCTTC. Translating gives CASRSITSGNEQFF. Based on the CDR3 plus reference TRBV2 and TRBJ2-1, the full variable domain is EPEVTQTPSHQVTQMGQEVILRCVPISNHLYFYWYRQILGQKVEFLVSFYNNEISEKSEIFDDQFSVERPDGSNFTLKIRSTKLEDSAMYFCASRSITSGNEQFFGPGTRLTVL.

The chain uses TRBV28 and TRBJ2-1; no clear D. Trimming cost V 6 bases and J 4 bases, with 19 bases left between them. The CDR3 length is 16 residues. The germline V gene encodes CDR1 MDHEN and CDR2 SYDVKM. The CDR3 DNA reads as TGTGCCAGCAGCCTGATGTTGGCCGGGCTGTACAATGAGCAGTTCTTC. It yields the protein CASSLMLAGLYNEQFF. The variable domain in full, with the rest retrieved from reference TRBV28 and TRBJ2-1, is DVKVTQSSRYLVKRTGEKVFLECVQDMDHENMFWYRQDPGLGLRLIYFSYDVKMKEKGDIPEGYSVSREKKERFSLILESASTNQTSMYLCASSLMLAGLYNEQFFGPGTRLTVL.

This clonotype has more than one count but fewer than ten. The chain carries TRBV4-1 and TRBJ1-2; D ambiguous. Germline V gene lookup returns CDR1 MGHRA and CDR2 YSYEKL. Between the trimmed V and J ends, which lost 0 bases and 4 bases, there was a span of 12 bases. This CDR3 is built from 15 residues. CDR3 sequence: CASSQEHPVIYGYTF. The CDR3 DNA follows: TGCGCCAGCAGCCAAGAACATCCAGTTATCTATGGCTACACCTTC.

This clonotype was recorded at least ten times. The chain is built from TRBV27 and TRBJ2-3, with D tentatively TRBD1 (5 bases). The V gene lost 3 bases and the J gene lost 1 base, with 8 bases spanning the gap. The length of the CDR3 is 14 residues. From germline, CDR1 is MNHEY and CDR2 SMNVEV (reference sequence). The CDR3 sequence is CASSFDSGTDTQYF. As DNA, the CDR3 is TGTGCCAGCAGTTTCGACAGCGGCACAGATACGCAGTATTTT.

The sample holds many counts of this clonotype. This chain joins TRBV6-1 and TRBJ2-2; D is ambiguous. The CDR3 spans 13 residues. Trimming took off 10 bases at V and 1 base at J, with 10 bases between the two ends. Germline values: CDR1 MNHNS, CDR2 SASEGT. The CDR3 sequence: CATDQVNTGELFF. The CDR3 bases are TGTGCCACCGACCAGGTGAACACCGGGGAGCTGTTTTTT.

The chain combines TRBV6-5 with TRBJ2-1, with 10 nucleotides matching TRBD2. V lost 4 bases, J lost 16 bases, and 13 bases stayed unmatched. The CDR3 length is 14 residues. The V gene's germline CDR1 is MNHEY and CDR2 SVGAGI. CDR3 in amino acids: CASSSGTSDLMSFF. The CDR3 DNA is TGTGCCAGCAGTTCCGGGACTAGCGATTTGATGAGCTTCTTC.

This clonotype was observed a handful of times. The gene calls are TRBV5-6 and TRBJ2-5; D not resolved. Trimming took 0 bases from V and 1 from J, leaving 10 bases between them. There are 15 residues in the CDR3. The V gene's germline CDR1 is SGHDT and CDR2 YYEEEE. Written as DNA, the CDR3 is TGTGCCAGCAGCTTGGACAGTGGCCCCCAAGAGACCCAGTACTTC. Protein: CASSLDSGPQETQYF.

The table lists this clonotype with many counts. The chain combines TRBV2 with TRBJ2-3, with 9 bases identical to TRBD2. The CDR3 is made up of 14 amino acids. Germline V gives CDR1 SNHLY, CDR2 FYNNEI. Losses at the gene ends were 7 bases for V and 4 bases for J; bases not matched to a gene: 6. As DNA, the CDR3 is TGTGCCAGCACGCTAGCGGGGACGTCAGATACGCAGTATTTT. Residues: CASTLAGTSDTQYF.

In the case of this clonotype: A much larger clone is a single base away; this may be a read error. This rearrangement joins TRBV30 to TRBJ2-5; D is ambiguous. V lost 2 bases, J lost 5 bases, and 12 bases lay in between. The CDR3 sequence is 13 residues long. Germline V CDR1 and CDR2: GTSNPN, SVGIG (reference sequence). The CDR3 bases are TGTGCCTGGAGTTCGGCACGCGTGGAGACCCAGTACTTC. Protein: CAWSSARVETQYF.

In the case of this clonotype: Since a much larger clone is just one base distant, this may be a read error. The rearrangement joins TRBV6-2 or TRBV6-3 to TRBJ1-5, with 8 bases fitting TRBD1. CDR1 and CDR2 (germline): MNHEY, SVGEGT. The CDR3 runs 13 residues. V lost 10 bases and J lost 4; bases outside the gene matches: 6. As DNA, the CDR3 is TGTGCCATCGGGGACAGGACGAATCAGCCCCAGCATTTT. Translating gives CAIGDRTNQPQHF.

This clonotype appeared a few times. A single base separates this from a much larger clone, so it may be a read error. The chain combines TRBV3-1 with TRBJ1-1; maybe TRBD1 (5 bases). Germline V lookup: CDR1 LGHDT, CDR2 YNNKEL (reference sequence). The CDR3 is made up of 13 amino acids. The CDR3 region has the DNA TGTGCCGGCAGCCGCAGGGAGATAACTGAAGCTTTCTTT. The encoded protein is CAGSRREITEAFF.

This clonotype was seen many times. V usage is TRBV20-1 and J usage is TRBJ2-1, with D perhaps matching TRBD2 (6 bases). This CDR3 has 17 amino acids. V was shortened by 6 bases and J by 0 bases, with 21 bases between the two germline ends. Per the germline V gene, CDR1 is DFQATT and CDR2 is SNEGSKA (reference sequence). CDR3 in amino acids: CSAIAEGPTSSYNEQFF. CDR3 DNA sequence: TGCAGTGCCATTGCGGAGGGGCCGACCAGCTCCTACAATGAGCAGTTCTTC.

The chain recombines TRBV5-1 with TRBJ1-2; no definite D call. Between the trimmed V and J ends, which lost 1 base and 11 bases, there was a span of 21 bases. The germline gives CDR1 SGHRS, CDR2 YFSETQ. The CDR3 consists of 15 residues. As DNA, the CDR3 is TGCGCCAGCAGCTTGAGACGGGCAGAGGGTGAGGCATACACCTTC. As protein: CASSLRRAEGEAYTF.

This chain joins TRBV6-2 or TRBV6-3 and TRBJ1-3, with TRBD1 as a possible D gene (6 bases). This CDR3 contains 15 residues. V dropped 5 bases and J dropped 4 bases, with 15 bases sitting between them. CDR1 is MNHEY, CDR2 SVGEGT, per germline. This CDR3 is CASSAWRGGGNTIYF. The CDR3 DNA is TGTGCCAGCAGTGCCTGGAGGGGGGGAGGAAACACCATATATTTT.

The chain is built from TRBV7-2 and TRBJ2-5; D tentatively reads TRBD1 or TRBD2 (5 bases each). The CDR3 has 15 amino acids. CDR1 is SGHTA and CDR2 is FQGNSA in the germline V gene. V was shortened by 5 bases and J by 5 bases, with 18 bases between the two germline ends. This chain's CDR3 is CASSPLGVGVETQYF. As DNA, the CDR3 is TGTGCCAGCAGCCCCCTTGGGGTGGGGGTGGAGACCCAGTACTTC.

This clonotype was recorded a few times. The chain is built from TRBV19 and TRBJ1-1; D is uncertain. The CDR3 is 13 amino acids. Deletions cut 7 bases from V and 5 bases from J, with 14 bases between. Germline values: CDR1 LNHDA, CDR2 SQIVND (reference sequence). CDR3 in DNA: TGTGCCAGTATGCGGGGTCCATGGACTGAAGCTTTCTTT. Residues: CASMRGPWTEAFF.

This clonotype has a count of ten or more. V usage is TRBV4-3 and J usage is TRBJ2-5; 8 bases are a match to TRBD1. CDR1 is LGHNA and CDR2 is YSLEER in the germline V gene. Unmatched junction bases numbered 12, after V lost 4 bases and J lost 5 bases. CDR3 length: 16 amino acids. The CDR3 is CASSPRPWTGRETQYF. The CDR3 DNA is TGCGCCAGCAGCCCTCGCCCGTGGACAGGGAGGGAGACCCAGTACTTC.

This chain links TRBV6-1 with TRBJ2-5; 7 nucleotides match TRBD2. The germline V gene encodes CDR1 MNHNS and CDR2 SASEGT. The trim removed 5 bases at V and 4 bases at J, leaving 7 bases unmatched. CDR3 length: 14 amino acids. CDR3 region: CASSKPGGGETQYF. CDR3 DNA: TGTGCCAGCAGTAAACCGGGCGGGGGAGAGACCCAGTACTTC.

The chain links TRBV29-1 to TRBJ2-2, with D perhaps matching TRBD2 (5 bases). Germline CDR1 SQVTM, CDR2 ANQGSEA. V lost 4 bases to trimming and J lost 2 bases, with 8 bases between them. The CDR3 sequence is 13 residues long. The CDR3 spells CSVVGSNTGELFF. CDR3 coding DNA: TGCAGCGTTGTGGGGAGTAACACCGGGGAGCTGTTTTTT.

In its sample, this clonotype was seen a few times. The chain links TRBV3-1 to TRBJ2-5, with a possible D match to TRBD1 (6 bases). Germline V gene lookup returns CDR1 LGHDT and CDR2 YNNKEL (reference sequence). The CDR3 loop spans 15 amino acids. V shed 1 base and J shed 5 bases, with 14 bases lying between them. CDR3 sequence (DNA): TGTGCCAGCAGCCAAGGAAACAGGGAGTCGGAGACCCAGTACTTC. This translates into CASSQGNRESETQYF.

CDR3: CASSPMLTDTQYF. DNA of the CDR3: TGTGCCAGCAGCCCGATGCTTACAGATACGCAGTATTTT. The chain joins TRBV11-2 to TRBJ2-3; no reliable D call. Germline-derived CDR1 and CDR2 are SGHAT and FQNNGV. The ends were cut back, 5 bases at V and 3 bases at J, with 9 bases in the middle. CDR3 length: 13 residues.